Each of the 22 T cell receptor beta chains below was sequenced from the same sample in a study of response to subunit inactivated influenza vaccine. Each CDR3 protein is one row after TCRdb ran MiXCR on the RT-PCR reads. Among hundreds of thousands of distinct CDR3 sequences, 15% to 17% were seen once, and the ten largest hold approximately 10%. The sequenced sample was PBMCs from blood, obtained 11 to 12 days after vaccination. The receptors originated from a man aged 50 or older who received an inactivated influenza vaccine.

This clonotype was observed a handful of times. J is TRBJ2-5 and V is TRBV20-1; D is possibly TRBD1 (5 bases). Germline V lookup: CDR1 DFQATT, CDR2 SNEGSKA (reference sequence). The CDR3 spans 13 residues. The V end lost 3 bases, the J end lost 4 bases, and 12 bases lay between the germline ends. CDR3 in amino acids: CSASSSGSETQYF. The CDR3 DNA reads TGCAGTGCTAGCTCATCAGGGTCAGAGACCCAGTACTTC.

Worth noting for this clonotype: One junction end disagrees with the germline gene, perhaps due to a read error. This chain joins TRBV12-3 or TRBV12-4 and TRBJ2-5, with a possible D match to TRBD1 (5 bases). The CDR3 extends over 12 amino acids. This CDR3 is CASSVKGLAPSF. In DNA form, the CDR3 reads TGTGCCAGCAGCGTGAAGGGGCTCGCCCCGAGCTTC.

This clonotype was seen many times. The V call is TRBV12-3 or TRBV12-4, the J call TRBJ2-2; 7 nucleotides agree with TRBD1. This CDR3 spans 15 amino acids. After removal of 5 bases from V and 2 bases from J, the junction contained 5 bases not matched to a gene. The CDR3 DNA sequence: TGTGCCAGCAGTAAGGGGGCCGAAAACACCGGGGAGCTGTTTTTT. Encoded protein: CASSKGAENTGELFF.

This clonotype was detected a few times. This chain uses TRBV6-2 or TRBV6-3 with TRBJ2-3; D gene ambiguous. Germline CDR1 MNHEY, CDR2 SVGEGT. Between the trimmed V and J ends, which lost 1 base and 4 bases, there was a span of 6 bases. The CDR3 is made up of 13 amino acids. CDR3 protein: CASSYLGADTQYF. For the CDR3, the DNA is TGTGCCAGCAGTTACTTGGGTGCAGATACGCAGTATTTT.

The chain joins TRBV3-1 to TRBJ2-1, with 10 nucleotides matching TRBD2. V was clipped by 1 base and J by 9 bases; unmatched bases: 15. This CDR3 contains 18 residues. Germline CDR1 LGHDT, CDR2 YNNKEL (reference sequence). The CDR3 protein is CASSQVASGSGVVGEQFF. CDR3 nucleotides: TGTGCCAGCAGCCAAGTCGCTAGCGGGAGCGGTGTCGTAGGTGAGCAGTTCTTC.

This chain links TRBV25-1 with TRBJ2-7; D is perhaps TRBD2 (6 bases). V was cut by 1 base and J by 8 bases, with 15 bases left in between. Germline loops: CDR1 MGHDK, CDR2 SYGVNS. The CDR3 extends over 14 amino acids. The CDR3 loop is CASSELGSGVKQYF. CDR3 bases: TGTGCCAGCAGTGAATTAGGGTCGGGAGTTAAGCAGTACTTC.

This clonotype was found once. The rearrangement uses TRBV5-1 and TRBJ2-5; the D is unclear. The CDR3 extends over 13 amino acids. V was trimmed by 3 bases and J by 6 bases, leaving 12 bases between them. Germline V gives CDR1 SGHRS, CDR2 YFSETQ. The CDR3 region is CASSYDRRQTQYF. The CDR3 DNA reads TGCGCCAGCAGCTACGATCGCCGGCAGACCCAGTACTTC. Combining the CDR3 with reference TRBV5-1 and TRBJ2-5 gives the whole variable domain KAGVTQTPRYLIKTRGQQVTLSCSPISGHRSVSWYQQTPGQGLQFLFEYFSETQRNKGNFPGRFSGRQFSNSRSEMNVSTLELGDSALYLCASSYDRRQTQYFGPGTRLLVL.

The gene calls are TRBV15 and TRBJ2-1; TRBD2 is a possible D gene (6 bases). Deletions cut 5 bases from V and 7 bases from J, with 15 bases between. The V gene's germline CDR1 is LNHNV and CDR2 YYDKDF (reference sequence). The CDR3 length is 14 residues. The CDR3 bases are TGTGCCACCAGCGCTCCCGGGACTGGGAATGAGCAGTTCTTC. It specifies CATSAPGTGNEQFF. Full variable domain (rest looked up from reference TRBV15 and TRBJ2-1): DAMVIQNPRYQVTQFGKPVTLSCSQTLNHNVMYWYQQKSSQAPKLLFHYYDKDFNNEADTPDNFQSRRPNTSFCFLDIRSPGLGDTAMYLCATSAPGTGNEQFFGPGTRLTVL.

The J gene is TRBJ2-3, the V gene TRBV15; the D gene is possibly TRBD2 (6 bases). This CDR3 is 14 amino acids long. The germline V and J ends were trimmed by 6 bases and 4 bases, with 14 bases remaining between them. Looked up from germline, CDR1 is LNHNV and CDR2 is YYDKDF (reference sequence). CDR3 sequence reads: CATRTRDFSDTQYF. DNA for the CDR3: TGTGCCACCAGAACCCGGGACTTCTCAGATACGCAGTATTTT.

This clonotype occurred a few times. The gene calls are TRBV29-1 and TRBJ1-1; maybe TRBD1 (5 bases). CDR1 is SQVTM, CDR2 ANQGSEA, per germline. V was clipped by 3 bases and J by 5 bases, with 13 bases between them. CDR3 length equals 13 residues. The CDR3 here is CSVEVGVRTEAFF. CDR3 DNA sequence: TGCAGCGTTGAGGTGGGGGTAAGGACTGAAGCTTTCTTT.

This clonotype has just a few counts. The chain has TRBV12-3 or TRBV12-4 and TRBJ1-6; tentatively, D is TRBD1 (5 bases). V lost 5 bases, J lost 9 bases, and 14 bases lay in between. CDR3 size: 14 residues. CDR3 protein: CASSPHDSRSPLHF. The CDR3 DNA reads TGTGCCAGCAGTCCTCACGACAGCCGTTCACCCCTCCACTTT.

This clonotype was found many times. J is TRBJ2-3 and V is TRBV7-2, with D possibly being TRBD2 (7 bases). V lost 6 bases, J lost 4 bases, and 23 bases lay in between. This CDR3 is built from 17 residues. Germline V gene sequence: CDR1 SGHTA, CDR2 FQGNSA. For the CDR3, the DNA is TGTGCCAGCAGTTTCCTTATGGGGGGGGGCAGGTCAGATACGCAGTATTTT. Amino acids: CASSFLMGGGRSDTQYF.

J is TRBJ2-7 and V is TRBV7-2; D is perhaps TRBD1 (5 bases). Germline V CDR1 and CDR2: SGHTA, FQGNSA. V dropped 5 bases and J dropped 2 bases, with 22 bases sitting between them. This CDR3 contains 17 residues. CDR3 sequence: CASSLAAGHPIAYEQYF. DNA for the CDR3: TGTGCCAGCAGCCTGGCCGCCGGACACCCCATAGCCTACGAGCAGTACTTC.

The table lists this clonotype with a few counts. The chain joins TRBV11-2 to TRBJ2-5; 9 bases line up with TRBD1. Germline loops: CDR1 SGHAT, CDR2 FQNNGV. Losses at the gene ends were 3 bases for V and 2 bases for J; bases not matched to a gene: 4. This CDR3 is built from 15 residues. This CDR3 is CASSFPGQGQETQYF. The CDR3 coding sequence is TGTGCCAGCAGCTTTCCGGGACAGGGACAAGAGACCCAGTACTTC.

This clonotype has just a few counts. The rearrangement links TRBV29-1 to TRBJ1-5; 11 nucleotides match TRBD1. Trimming cost V 7 bases and J 4 bases; bases outside gene matches: 6. The germline V gene encodes CDR1 SQVTM and CDR2 ANQGSEA. CDR3 length: 14 residues. Written as DNA, the CDR3 is TGCAGCGCGGGGACAGGGGGATGGAATCAGCCCCAGCATTTT. The encoded protein is CSAGTGGWNQPQHF.

V gene TRBV23-1 combines with J gene TRBJ2-7; D might be TRBD1 or TRBD2, each matching 5 bases. TRBV23-1 is recorded as an ORF, its role being uncertain. Trimming removed 3 bases from V and 3 bases from J, with 15 bases in between. This CDR3 spans 15 amino acids. In DNA form, the CDR3 reads TGCGCCAGCAGTCACCCCGGGACGGTAGGCTACGAGCAGTACTTC. The encoded protein is CASSHPGTVGYEQYF.

Written as DNA, the CDR3 is TGTGCCAGCAGCGTAGGGACAGAGCAGTTCTTC. Its protein product is CASSVGTEQFF. The V and J genes are TRBV9 and TRBJ2-1; D may be TRBD1 (5 bases). Trimming shortened V by 0 bases and J by 10 bases, and 5 bases separated the two germline ends. The V gene's germline CDR1 is SGDLS and CDR2 YYNGEE. The CDR3 has 11 residues. The variable domain in full, completed from reference TRBV9 and TRBJ2-1, reads DSGVTQTPKHLITATGQRVTLRCSPRSGDLSVYWYQQSLDQGLQFLIQYYNGEERAKGNILERFSAQQFPDLHSELNLSSLELGDSALYFCASSVGTEQFFGPGTRLTVL.

The genes are TRBV6-2 or TRBV6-3 and TRBJ2-3; no definite D call. The CDR3 has 15 amino acids. Germline V lookup: CDR1 MNHEY, CDR2 SVGEGT. V was cut by 2 bases and J by 4 bases, with 13 bases left in between. DNA for the CDR3: TGTGCCAGCAGTTACCTGGGCAGTGAGGCAGATACGCAGTATTTT. This sequence encodes CASSYLGSEADTQYF.

The chain joins TRBV20-1 to TRBJ2-3, with TRBD2 matching 9 bases. V shed 0 bases and J 4 bases; nucleotides not matched to a gene: 5. The CDR3 contains 15 residues. Germline-derived CDR1 and CDR2 are DFQATT and SNEGSKA (reference sequence). CDR3 coding DNA: TGCAGTGCTAGAGAAGCGGGGGGAGGGCCAGATACGCAGTATTTT. Its protein is CSAREAGGGPDTQYF.

This chain joins TRBV11-2 and TRBJ2-1, with D perhaps matching TRBD1 (5 bases). Trimming left V 2 bases short and J 4 bases short, with 12 bases between. Germline values: CDR1 SGHAT, CDR2 FQNNGV. CDR3 length: 15 residues. The DNA for the CDR3 is TGTGCCAGCAGCTTATCGGGCAGGGTTTACAATGAGCAGTTCTTC. This sequence encodes CASSLSGRVYNEQFF.

This chain links TRBV7-9 with TRBJ2-1; TRBD2 is a possible D gene (5 bases). Germline assignment: CDR1 SEHNR and CDR2 FQNEAQ (reference sequence). The CDR3 covers 15 residues. The ends were cut back, 4 bases at V and 4 bases at J, with 14 bases in the middle. CDR3 amino acids: CASSSPGVGYNEQFF. The CDR3 DNA follows: TGTGCCAGCAGCTCGCCCGGGGTTGGGTACAATGAGCAGTTCTTC.

The CDR3 DNA is TGTGCCAGCAGCTTCTCTAGCGGGAGACTGGGAGATACGCAGTATTTT. It encodes CASSFSSGRLGDTQYF. The chain couples TRBV5-4 to TRBJ2-3, with 10 bases fitting TRBD2. V was clipped by 2 bases and J by 5 bases; unmatched bases: 8. The CDR3 extends over 16 amino acids. Germline V CDR1 and CDR2: SGHNT, YYREEE (reference sequence).